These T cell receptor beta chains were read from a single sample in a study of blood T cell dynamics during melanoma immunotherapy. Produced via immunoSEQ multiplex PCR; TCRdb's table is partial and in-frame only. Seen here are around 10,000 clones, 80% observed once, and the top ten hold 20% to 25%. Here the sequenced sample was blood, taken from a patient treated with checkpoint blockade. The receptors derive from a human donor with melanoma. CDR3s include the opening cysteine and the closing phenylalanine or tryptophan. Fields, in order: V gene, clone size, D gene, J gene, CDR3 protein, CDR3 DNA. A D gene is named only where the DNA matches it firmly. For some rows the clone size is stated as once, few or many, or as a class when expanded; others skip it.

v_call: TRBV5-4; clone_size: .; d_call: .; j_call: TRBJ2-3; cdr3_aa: CASSLPGAGSTDTQYF; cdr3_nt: TGTGCCAGCAGCCTCCCGGGGGCGGGGAGCACAGATACGCAGTATTTT
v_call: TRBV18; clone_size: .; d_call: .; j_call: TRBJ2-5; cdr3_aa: CASTTTSRADETQYF; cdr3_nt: TGTGCCAGCACGACTACAAGCCGAGCTGACGAGACCCAGTACTTC
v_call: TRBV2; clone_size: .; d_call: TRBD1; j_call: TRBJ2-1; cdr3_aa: CASSPNRGANEQFF; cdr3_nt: TGTGCCAGCAGTCCAAACAGGGGAGCCAATGAGCAGTTCTTC
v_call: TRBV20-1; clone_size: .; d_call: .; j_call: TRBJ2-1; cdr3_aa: CSAWGRGEQFF; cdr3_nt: TGCAGTGCTTGGGGTCGGGGCGAGCAGTTCTTC
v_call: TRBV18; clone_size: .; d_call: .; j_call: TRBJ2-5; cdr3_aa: CASSPPGEETQYF; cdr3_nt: TGTGCCAGCTCACCACCGGGGGAGGAGACCCAGTACTTC
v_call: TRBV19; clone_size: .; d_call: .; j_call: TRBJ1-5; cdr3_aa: CASMKGQGRISNQPQHF; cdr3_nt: TGTGCCAGTATGAAAGGTCAGGGGAGGATTAGCAATCAGCCCCAGCATTTT
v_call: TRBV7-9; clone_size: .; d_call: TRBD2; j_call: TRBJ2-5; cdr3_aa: CASSPGTSGGQETQYF; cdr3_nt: TGTGCCAGCAGCCCCGGGACTAGCGGGGGCCAAGAGACCCAGTACTTC
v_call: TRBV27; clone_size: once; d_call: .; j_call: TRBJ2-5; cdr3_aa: CASSSDSQETQYF; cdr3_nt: TGTGCCAGCAGTTCGGACTCCCAAGAGACCCAGTACTTC
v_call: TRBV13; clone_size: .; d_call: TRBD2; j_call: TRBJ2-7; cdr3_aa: CASSLGRAAGVGFYEQYF; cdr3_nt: TGTGCCAGCAGCTTAGGCCGCGCGGCGGGAGTGGGATTCTACGAGCAGTACTTC
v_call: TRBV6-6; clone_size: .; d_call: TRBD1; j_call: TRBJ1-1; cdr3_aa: CASTGWQGGTEAFF; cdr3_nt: TGTGCCAGCACCGGATGGCAGGGGGGCACTGAAGCTTTCTTT
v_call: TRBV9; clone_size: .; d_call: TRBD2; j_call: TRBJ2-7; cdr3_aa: CASSAGTSGNLYEQYF; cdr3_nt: TGTGCCAGCAGCGCCGGGACTAGCGGGAACCTCTACGAGCAGTACTTC
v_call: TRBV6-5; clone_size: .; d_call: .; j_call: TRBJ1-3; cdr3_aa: CASSLLSGSGNTIYF; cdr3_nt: TGTGCCAGCAGCCTCCTCTCAGGGTCGGGAAACACCATATATTTT
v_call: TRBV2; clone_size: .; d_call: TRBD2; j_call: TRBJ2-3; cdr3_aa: CASRSAAGADTQYF; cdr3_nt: TGTGCCAGCAGGTCCGCAGCGGGGGCAGATACGCAGTATTTT
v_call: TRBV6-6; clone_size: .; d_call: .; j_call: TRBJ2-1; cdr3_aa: CASSYRGLFGEQFF; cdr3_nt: TGTGCCAGCAGTTACCGGGGACTTTTCGGGGAGCAGTTCTTC
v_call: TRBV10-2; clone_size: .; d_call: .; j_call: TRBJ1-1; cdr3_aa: CASTRQEMNTEAFF; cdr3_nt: TGCGCCAGCACCAGACAGGAAATGAACACTGAAGCTTTCTTT
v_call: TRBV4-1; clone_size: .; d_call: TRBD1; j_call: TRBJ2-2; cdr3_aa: CASSQELVGGVTGELFF; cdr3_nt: TGCGCCAGCAGCCAAGAGCTCGTAGGGGGCGTCACCGGGGAGCTGTTTTTT
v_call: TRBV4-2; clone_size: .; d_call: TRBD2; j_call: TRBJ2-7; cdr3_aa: CASSLYPSGPLEQYF; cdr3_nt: TGTGCCAGCAGCCTATACCCTAGCGGCCCCCTCGAGCAGTACTTC
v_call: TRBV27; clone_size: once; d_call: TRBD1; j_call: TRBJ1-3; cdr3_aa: CASSLSGGVGNTIYF; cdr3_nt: TGTGCCAGCAGTCTCTCAGGGGGGGTTGGAAACACCATATATTTT
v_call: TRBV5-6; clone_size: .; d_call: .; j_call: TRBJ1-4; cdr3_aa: CASSLVQAGDNEKLFF; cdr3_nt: TGTGCCAGCAGCTTGGTCCAGGCGGGCGATAATGAAAAACTGTTTTTT
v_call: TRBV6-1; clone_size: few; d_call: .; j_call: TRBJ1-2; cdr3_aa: CASTNVGWGYTF; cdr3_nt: TGTGCCAGCACTAATGTTGGGTGGGGCTACACCTTC
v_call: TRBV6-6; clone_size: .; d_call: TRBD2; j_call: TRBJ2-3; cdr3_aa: CASSPLAGARTDTQYF; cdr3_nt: TGTGCCAGCAGTCCCTTAGCGGGAGCGAGGACAGATACGCAGTATTTT
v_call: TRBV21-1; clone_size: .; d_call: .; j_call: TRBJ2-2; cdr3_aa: CASSKGRTENTGELFF; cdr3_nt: TGTGCCAGCAGCAAGGGGCGGACAGAGAACACCGGGGAGCTGTTTTTT
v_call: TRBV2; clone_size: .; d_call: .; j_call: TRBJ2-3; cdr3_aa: CASTPWVQDRRPSTDTQYF; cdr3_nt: TGTGCCAGCACCCCGTGGGTGCAGGACAGACGACCTAGCACAGATACGCAGTATTTT
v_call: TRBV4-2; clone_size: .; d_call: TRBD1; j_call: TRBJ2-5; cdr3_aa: CASSLSGTGQETQYF; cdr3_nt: TGTGCCAGCAGCCTATCCGGGACAGGGCAAGAGACCCAGTACTTC
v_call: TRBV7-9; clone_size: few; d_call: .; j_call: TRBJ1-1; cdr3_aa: CASTILGTEAFF; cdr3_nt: TGTGCCAGCACCATATTGGGCACTGAAGCTTTCTTT
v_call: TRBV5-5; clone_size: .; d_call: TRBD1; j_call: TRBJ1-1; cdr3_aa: CASSSPGQGARGTEAFF; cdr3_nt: TGTGCCAGCAGCTCTCCGGGACAGGGGGCTCGAGGGACTGAAGCTTTCTTT